One and the same sample provided the 31 T cell receptor beta chains below, sequenced in a study of blood T cells in healthy people across ages. Through a sample-barcoded 5' primer and a J-beta primer mix, a second PCR was run for roughly 6 to 12 cycles. MiXCR was run by TCRdb on the 5' RACE reads, yielding one entry per CDR3 protein. The sample holds a few hundred thousand distinct CDR3 sequences, 27% seen once. The specimen sequenced was blood. The receptors come from a woman between 65 and 79 years old in good health.

This rearrangement joins TRBV20-1 to TRBJ1-3; 10 bases line up with TRBD1. The junction had 6 bases not matched to a gene; V was cut back by 1 base and J by 3 bases. The germline CDR1 and CDR2 sequences are DFQATT and SNEGSKA (reference sequence). This CDR3 is 16 amino acids long. The CDR3 protein is CSARAAGTGDGNTIYF. Written as DNA, the CDR3 is TGCAGTGCTAGAGCAGCCGGGACAGGGGATGGAAACACCATATATTTT.

The CDR3 DNA reads as TGTGCCAGCAGCTTGGCCCGAAGTCTAGCGGACCTTCAATCGGGTAACACCGGGGAGCTGTTTTTT. Encoded protein: CASSLARSLADLQSGNTGELFF. The chain joins TRBV5-4 to TRBJ2-2; 7 nucleotides match TRBD2. The trim removed 0 bases at V and 2 bases at J, leaving 22 bases unmatched. CDR3 size: 22 residues. CDR1 SGHNT and CDR2 YYREEE come from the germline V gene (reference sequence).

J is TRBJ1-2 and V is TRBV4-2; possible D gene TRBD1, 6 bases. V lost 4 bases to trimming and J lost 8 bases, with 17 bases between them. The CDR3 has 14 residues. Germline V lookup: CDR1 LGHNA, CDR2 YNFKEQ. The CDR3 nucleotides are TGTGCCAGCAGCCCGGAGTGGCGGGGGCAAGGCTACACCTTC. It specifies CASSPEWRGQGYTF.

This chain links TRBV29-1 with TRBJ2-5; TRBD1 agrees at 8 bases. The J call may be mistaken, given a closer DNA end match to TRBJ2-1. Germline-derived CDR1 and CDR2 are SQVTM and ANQGSEA. The CDR3 totals 12 residues. Here the CDR3 reads CSVATGVNEQFF. DNA for the CDR3: TGCAGCGTTGCGACAGGGGTCAATGAGCAGTTCTTC.

The chain has TRBV7-2 and TRBJ2-1; 10 nucleotides agree with TRBD2. The CDR3 is 14 amino acids. J gave up 7 bases and V 10 bases, and 10 bases lay outside the gene matches. In germline, CDR1 is SGHTA, CDR2 FQGNSA. CDR3 DNA sequence: TGTGCCACTTCAGCGGGGGGGCCCTTGAATGAGCAGTTCTTC. Its translation is CATSAGGPLNEQFF.

The rearrangement links TRBV27 to TRBJ1-2; the D is unclear. There are 15 residues in the CDR3. Germline loops: CDR1 MNHEY, CDR2 SMNVEV (reference sequence). Trimming took off 5 bases at V and 7 bases at J, with 20 bases between the two ends. This CDR3 is CASSPQPDPLFGYTF. The CDR3 DNA reads as TGTGCCAGCAGTCCCCAGCCAGACCCCCTCTTTGGCTACACCTTC.

This clonotype was seen a handful of times. This sequence joins TRBV20-1 and TRBJ1-1; TRBD1 is a possible D gene (6 bases). In germline, CDR1 is DFQATT, CDR2 SNEGSKA (reference sequence). The length of the CDR3 is 14 residues. V was pared by 6 bases and J by 5 bases, with 19 bases between. CDR3: CSAKNRAIRTEAFF. The CDR3 region has the DNA TGCAGTGCGAAGAACAGGGCCATAAGGACTGAAGCTTTCTTT.

This clonotype was counted many times. The gene calls are TRBV6-2 or TRBV6-3 and TRBJ2-7; no definite D call. Germline V CDR1 and CDR2: MNHEY, SVGEGT. CDR3 size: 13 residues. Trimming stripped 6 bases from V and 2 bases from J, with 11 bases between. CDR3 protein: CASSYPPTYEQYF. In DNA, the CDR3 is TGTGCCAGCAGCTACCCCCCAACCTACGAGCAGTACTTC.

This chain links TRBV11-2 with TRBJ2-4; D is unclear. The V end was cut by 5 bases, the J end by 0 bases, with 11 bases between. The CDR3 is 15 amino acids. Germline V CDR1 and CDR2: SGHAT, FQNNGV. The CDR3 DNA reads TGTGCCAGCAGCCCCGACCGCATAGCCAAAAACATTCAGTACTTC. Translating it yields CASSPDRIAKNIQYF.

The gene calls are TRBV6-6 and TRBJ1-2; the D gene is possibly TRBD1 (6 bases). This CDR3 has 14 residues. Deletions cut 2 bases from V and 3 bases from J, with 10 bases between. Germline-derived CDR1 and CDR2 are MNHNY and SVGAGI (reference sequence). In DNA form, the CDR3 reads TGTGCCAGCAGTTACGTCAGGGGTGACTATGGCTACACCTTC. Amino acids: CASSYVRGDYGYTF.

This sequence joins TRBV20-1 and TRBJ1-1; possibly TRBD1 for D (6 bases). V was clipped by 5 bases and J by 1 base, with 11 bases between them. From germline, CDR1 is DFQATT and CDR2 SNEGSKA (reference sequence). The CDR3 covers 13 residues. This CDR3 is CSAPGQSNTEAFF. DNA for the CDR3: TGCAGTGCTCCCGGACAGTCGAACACTGAAGCTTTCTTT.

The table lists this clonotype with a few counts. This rearrangement joins TRBV28 to TRBJ1-2, with 9 positions matching TRBD1. CDR1 is MDHEN and CDR2 is SYDVKM in the germline V gene. The CDR3 contains 13 residues. V lost 10 bases and J lost 7; bases outside the gene matches: 10. The CDR3 spells CATTWGQGGGYTF. DNA of the CDR3: TGTGCCACCACGTGGGGACAGGGAGGTGGCTACACCTTC.

This clonotype showed up just a few times. This chain connects TRBV6-2 or TRBV6-3 to TRBJ2-7; 7 bases are a match to TRBD2. With 6 bases clipped from V and 1 base from J, the junction kept 9 bases outside the gene matches. This CDR3 contains 15 residues. The germline gives CDR1 MNHEY, CDR2 SVGEGT. The CDR3 is CASSHVSAGSYEQYF. The CDR3 DNA sequence: TGTGCCAGCAGCCACGTCTCAGCGGGGTCCTACGAGCAGTACTTC.

The gene calls are TRBV12-3 or TRBV12-4 and TRBJ1-4; 7 nucleotides align to TRBD1. V lost 1 base, J lost 8 bases, and 7 bases stayed unmatched. The CDR3 length is 15 residues. The CDR3 protein is CASSLVAGGYEKLFF. CDR3 DNA sequence: TGTGCCAGCAGTTTAGTGGCAGGGGGTTACGAAAAACTGTTTTTT.

This clonotype has more than one count but fewer than ten. The J gene is TRBJ2-3, the V gene TRBV6-5, with TRBD1 as a possible D gene (6 bases). CDR3 length equals 13 residues. Per the germline V gene, CDR1 is MNHEY and CDR2 is SVGAGI. V lost 6 bases and J 5 bases, leaving 12 bases between the germline ends. CDR3 residues: CASRRTAGDTQYF. CDR3 DNA: TGTGCCAGCAGACGGACAGCTGGAGATACGCAGTATTTT.

This clonotype turned up a few times. This chain joins TRBV20-1 and TRBJ2-1, with 12 bases identical to TRBD2. Germline trimming cut 1 base from V and 9 bases from J; bases unmatched to any gene: 4. The CDR3 consists of 14 residues. Per germline, CDR1 DFQATT and CDR2 SNEGSKA (reference sequence). CDR3 sequence: CSARGLAGAGEQFF. For the CDR3, the DNA is TGCAGTGCTAGAGGACTAGCGGGGGCGGGTGAGCAGTTCTTC.

The rearrangement joins TRBV12-3 or TRBV12-4 to TRBJ2-1, with D possibly being TRBD1 (5 bases). V shed 1 base and J shed 4 bases, with 17 bases lying between them. The CDR3 runs 17 residues. CDR3 nucleotide sequence: TGTGCCAGCAGTTTAGATGGCAGGGTCTCTTATTACAATGAGCAGTTCTTC. It encodes CASSLDGRVSYYNEQFF.

This clonotype has just a few counts. The chain couples TRBV10-3 to TRBJ2-2, with D perhaps TRBD1 (6 bases). The CDR3 consists of 16 residues. Germline CDR1 reads ENHRY; CDR2 reads SYGVKD. Trimming took 7 bases from V and 4 from J, leaving 19 bases between them. The DNA for the CDR3 is TGTGCCATCACCGCACAGGGAAACTTAGTCACCGGGGAGCTGTTTTTT. Translation gives CAITAQGNLVTGELFF.

This clonotype was picked up a small number of times. The V gene is TRBV4-3, the J gene TRBJ1-4, with 8 nucleotides matching TRBD1. The V gene end was trimmed by 4 bases and the J gene end by 4 bases; junction bases not matched to a gene: 5. Germline V gives CDR1 LGHNA, CDR2 YSLEER. The CDR3 has 15 residues. CDR3: CASSRDRGYNEKLFF. The CDR3 nucleotides are TGCGCCAGCAGCCGAGACAGGGGCTATAATGAAAAACTGTTTTTT.

This chain connects TRBV4-3 to TRBJ1-4, with D perhaps TRBD1 (5 bases). Germline assignment: CDR1 LGHNA and CDR2 YSLEER. Trimming cost V 5 bases and J 7 bases, with 14 bases left between them. This CDR3 is 14 amino acids long. CDR3 DNA sequence: TGCGCCAGCAGCGAGAAGTTCAGGGCTGAAAAACTGTTTTTT. Translating it yields CASSEKFRAEKLFF.

The chain uses TRBV20-1 and TRBJ2-1; the D is unclear. The germline V and J ends were trimmed by 6 bases and 0 bases, with 15 bases remaining between them. This CDR3 has 15 amino acids. Germline CDR1 DFQATT, CDR2 SNEGSKA (reference sequence). Written as DNA, the CDR3 is TGCAGTGCCTCAAAAACCCGAGCCTCCTACAATGAGCAGTTCTTC. It codes for CSASKTRASYNEQFF.

This clonotype was observed a few times. The rearrangement links TRBV15 to TRBJ1-6, with 7 bases that match TRBD1. The CDR3 length is 15 residues. CDR1 is LNHNV and CDR2 is YYDKDF in the germline V gene (reference sequence). The V and J ends lost 0 bases and 11 bases, in that order; junction bases with no gene match: 7. In DNA form, the CDR3 reads TGTGCCACCAGCAGAGACCAGGGGGAATTGGCACCCCTCCACTTT. Residues: CATSRDQGELAPLHF. The full variable domain, completed using reference TRBV15 and TRBJ1-6, is DAMVIQNPRYQVTQFGKPVTLSCSQTLNHNVMYWYQQKSSQAPKLLFHYYDKDFNNEADTPDNFQSRRPNTSFCFLDIRSPGLGDTAMYLCATSRDQGELAPLHFGNGTRLTVT.

This clonotype came up a few times. The CDR3 ends on some other residue instead of the conserved phenylalanine or tryptophan, so this is likely a read error. The chain is built from TRBV12-3 or TRBV12-4 and TRBJ1-1; D might be TRBD1 (6 bases). CDR3 size: 14 residues. With 6 bases removed from V and 5 bases from J, the gap between germline ends came to 16 bases. CDR3 nucleotides: TGTGCCAGCAGCCCCAGTGCAGGGGCGACTGAAGCTTTCCTT. It specifies CASSPSAGATEAFL.

The chain employs TRBV10-3 and TRBJ2-7; D gene uncertain. The V gene's germline CDR1 is ENHRY and CDR2 SYGVKD. The CDR3 runs to 12 residues. Trimming shortened V by 6 bases and J by 6 bases, and 12 bases separated the two germline ends. CDR3 sequence (DNA): TGTGCCATCAGGGAGAGCTCGGGCGAGCAGTACTTC. This sequence encodes CAIRESSGEQYF.

The table lists this clonotype with a few counts. The V call is TRBV20-1, the J call TRBJ1-3; D unclear. CDR3 length equals 14 residues. V was shortened by 1 base and J by 0 bases, with 7 bases between the two germline ends. Per germline, CDR1 DFQATT and CDR2 SNEGSKA (reference sequence). CDR3 in amino acids: CSARVEVSGNTIYF. In DNA, the CDR3 is TGCAGTGCTAGAGTCGAAGTCTCTGGAAACACCATATATTTT.

The chain combines TRBV7-2 with TRBJ1-2, with D perhaps TRBD1 (5 bases). Germline CDR1 and CDR2: SGHTA and FQGNSA. The CDR3 is made up of 12 amino acids. V was trimmed by 1 base and J by 8 bases, leaving 8 bases between them. The CDR3 DNA follows: TGTGCCAGCAGCTTAGTCAGGGACGGCTACACCTTC. Its protein product is CASSLVRDGYTF.

The rearrangement uses TRBV6-1 and TRBJ1-2; possibly TRBD1 for D (5 bases). Trimming took off 3 bases at V and 4 bases at J, with 12 bases between the two ends. The CDR3 has 14 amino acids. CDR1 and CDR2 from the germline V gene are MNHNS and SASEGT. CDR3 loop: CASSDGGGGYGYTF. The CDR3 coding sequence is TGTGCCAGCAGTGACGGCGGGGGTGGCTATGGCTACACCTTC.

V usage is TRBV20-1 and J usage is TRBJ1-2, with a tentative D call TRBD1 (5 bases). Between the trimmed V and J ends, which lost 1 base and 8 bases, there was a span of 14 bases. From germline, CDR1 is DFQATT and CDR2 SNEGSKA (reference sequence). The CDR3 extends over 13 amino acids. In DNA, the CDR3 is TGCAGTGCTAGAGTAGGGGACCCGGGGGGCTACACCTTC. This translates into CSARVGDPGGYTF.

This chain connects TRBV3-1 to TRBJ1-4; D is undetermined. V was clipped by 0 bases and J by 5 bases, with 13 bases between them. The V gene's germline CDR1 is LGHDT and CDR2 YNNKEL (reference sequence). The CDR3 spans 16 residues. CDR3 in DNA: TGTGCCAGCAGCCAAGATCCCTCAGAGAGGAATGAAAAACTGTTTTTT. Its translation is CASSQDPSERNEKLFF. The full variable domain, in which reference TRBV3-1 and TRBJ1-4 provide the parts outside the CDR3, is DTAVSQTPKYLVTQMGNDKSIKCEQNLGHDTMYWYKQDSKKFLKIMFSYNNKELIINETVPNRFSPKSPDKAHLNLHINSLELGDSAVYFCASSQDPSERNEKLFFGSGTQLSVL.

This clonotype was observed a handful of times. The CDR3 DNA sequence: TGTGCCAGCAGTTACCAGCCGTCATTGGACACCGGGGAGCTGTTTTTT. It specifies CASSYQPSLDTGELFF. The V and J genes are TRBV6-5 and TRBJ2-2; D is uncertain. The V end was cut by 2 bases, the J end by 3 bases, with 13 bases between. Germline CDR1 and CDR2: MNHEY and SVGAGI. This CDR3 has 16 residues.

This clonotype was counted a few times. The V gene is TRBV5-1, the J gene TRBJ2-3; D unresolved. The CDR3 has 16 amino acids. Germline V gives CDR1 SGHRS, CDR2 YFSETQ. Trimming left V 4 bases short and J 4 bases short, with 19 bases between. CDR3 sequence reads: CASSVWYLTPPDTQYF. CDR3 coding DNA: TGCGCCAGCAGCGTGTGGTACCTAACCCCTCCAGATACGCAGTATTTT.